The source of this T cell receptor beta chain is a study of blood T cell repertoires in COVID-19. Study-wide background: Sites across the United States, Italy and Spain contributed samples from acute and convalescent COVID-19. Sample material is recorded as cDNA or gDNA derived from T cells, B-cell-depleted T cells, or PBMCs.

Original methodology: It was from reference gene primer amplification that nucleated cell counts were estimated. Assay: immunoSEQ multiplex PCR; the TCRdb copy retains only in-frame clones and omits some. Clone size and the V and J calls come from that table; the DNA yielded D and trimming. The sample carries about 250,000 clones, about 80% recorded once. Germline V lookup: CDR1 ENHRY, CDR2 SYGVKD. The V segment lost 10 bases and the J segment 1 base; nucleotides outside the gene matches: 11. The CDR3 length is 16 residues. The chain carries TRBV10-3 and TRBJ1-4; 8 bases are shared with TRBD1. The sample taken for sequencing was peripheral blood. The source of this sequence is an elderly woman with active or convalescent COVID-19. CDR3 protein: CASQPGTGGTNEKLFF. CDR3 sequence (DNA): TGTGCCAGCCAGCCGGGGACAGGCGGAACTAATGAAAAACTGTTTTTT.